This is a list of T cell receptor beta chains from one sample in a study of T cells in Graves' hyperthyroidism and ophthalmopathy. One entry per CDR3 protein, called by TCRdb with MiXCR from the multiplex PCR reads. The sample includes 600,000 to 750,000 distinct CDR3 sequences, 15% to 20% of them seen just once. Input material: blood. Receptors originate from a man aged 45-65 years with Graves' hyperthyroidism. Both conserved end residues are part of each CDR3. D genes are given only for firm matches. A row's size may be missing; if present it is once, few, many or a size class.

v_gene	d_gene	abundance	j_gene	CDR3aa	CDR3nt
TRBV9	.	.	TRBJ1-4	CASSGAGGIGEKLFF	TGTGCCAGCAGCGGCGCGGGGGGAATAGGTGAAAAACTGTTTTTT
TRBV29-1	TRBD2	once	TRBJ2-3	CSIEGRLATSTDTQYF	TGCAGCATCGAGGGAAGACTAGCGACTAGCACAGATACGCAGTATTTT
TRBV19	.	.	TRBJ2-5	CASSDSAPPETQYF	TGTGCCAGTAGTGACTCGGCGCCGCCAGAGACCCAGTACTTC
TRBV30	.	many	TRBJ2-5	CAWTKVKTQYF	TGTGCGTGGACTAAGGTTAAGACCCAGTACTTC
TRBV4-1	TRBD1	.	TRBJ2-7	CASSQVGFPGTGPYEQYF	TGCGCCAGCAGCCAAGTCGGGTTCCCCGGGACAGGACCCTACGAGCAGTACTTC
TRBV3-1	.	few	TRBJ2-5	CASSLGPPMETQYF	TGTGCCAGCAGCCTGGGACCGCCAATGGAGACCCAGTACTTC
TRBV6-5	.	.	TRBJ1-4	CASSYQGGEKLFF	TGTGCCAGCAGTTACCAGGGAGGAGAAAAACTGTTTTTT
TRBV27	.	many	TRBJ2-7	CASSPLGGPYEQYF	TGTGCCAGCAGTCCCCTCGGGGGTCCCTACGAGCAGTACTTC
TRBV2	.	many	TRBJ1-1	CASSEWWGNTEAFF	TGTGCCAGCAGTGAATGGTGGGGGAACACTGAAGCTTTCTTT
TRBV20-1	TRBD1	many	TRBJ1-2	CSAVGDSNYGYTF	TGCAGTGCCGTCGGGGACAGTAACTATGGCTACACCTTC
TRBV29-1	.	many	TRBJ2-1	CSVESVGSGNEQFF	TGCAGCGTTGAATCTGTTGGTTCGGGGAATGAGCAGTTCTTC
TRBV10-3	.	many	TRBJ2-7	CAIGDTSYEQYF	TGTGCCATCGGGGACACCTCCTACGAGCAGTACTTC
TRBV28	TRBD2	many	TRBJ2-1	CASTWLAGGEQFF	TGTGCCAGCACCTGGCTAGCGGGGGGTGAGCAGTTCTTC
TRBV6-1	TRBD1	many	TRBJ2-5	CASARGGGTGVETQYF	TGTGCCAGCGCACGAGGGGGAGGGACAGGGGTAGAGACCCAGTACTTC
TRBV2	.	many	TRBJ2-5	CASRLRGQETQYF	TGTGCCAGCAGATTACGGGGGCAGGAGACCCAGTACTTC
TRBV14	.	.	TRBJ2-1	CASQGSSYNEQFF	TGTGCCAGCCAGGGGAGCTCCTACAATGAGCAGTTCTTC
TRBV20-1	TRBD1	many	TRBJ1-1	CSAFGQGNTEAFF	TGCAGTGCTTTCGGACAGGGGAACACTGAAGCTTTCTTT
TRBV18	.	many	TRBJ1-2	CASSPGAQTNYGYTF	TGTGCCAGCTCACCAGGCGCACAGACTAACTATGGCTACACCTTC
TRBV7-9	.	.	TRBJ2-5	CASSARGHQETQYF	TGTGCCAGCAGCGCAAGGGGACACCAAGAGACCCAGTACTTC
TRBV2	TRBD2	many	TRBJ2-7	CASSGTGLAVPYEQYF	TGTGCCAGCAGTGGAACGGGACTAGCGGTTCCCTACGAGCAGTACTTC
TRBV28	.	.	TRBJ1-4	CASSQGRAATNEKLFF	TGTGCCAGCAGCCAAGGCAGGGCCGCAACTAATGAAAAACTGTTTTTT
TRBV18	.	many	TRBJ1-1	CASSQSTRTEAFF	TGTGCCAGCTCACAGTCCACGAGGACTGAAGCTTTCTTT
TRBV12-3/TRBV12-4	.	many	TRBJ2-3	CASSLRVTDTQYF	TGTGCCAGCAGTTTGAGGGTAACAGATACGCAGTATTTT